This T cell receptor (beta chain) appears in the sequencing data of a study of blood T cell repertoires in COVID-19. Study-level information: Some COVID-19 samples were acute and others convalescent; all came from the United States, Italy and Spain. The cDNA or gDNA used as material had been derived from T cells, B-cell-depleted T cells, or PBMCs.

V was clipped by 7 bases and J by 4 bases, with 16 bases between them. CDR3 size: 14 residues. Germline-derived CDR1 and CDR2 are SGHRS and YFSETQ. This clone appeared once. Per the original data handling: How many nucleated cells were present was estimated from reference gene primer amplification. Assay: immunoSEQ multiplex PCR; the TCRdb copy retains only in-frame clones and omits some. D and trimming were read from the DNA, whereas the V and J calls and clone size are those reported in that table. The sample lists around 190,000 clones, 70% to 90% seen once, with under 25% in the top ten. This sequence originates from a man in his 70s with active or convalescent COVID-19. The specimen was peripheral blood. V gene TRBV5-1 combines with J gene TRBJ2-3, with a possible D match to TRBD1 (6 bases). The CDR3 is CASGGSRGADTQYF. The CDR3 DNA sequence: TGCGCCAGCGGGGGCAGTCGGGGTGCAGATACGCAGTATTTT.